This entry describes one TCR beta chain. V dropped 0 bases and J dropped 0 bases, with 7 bases sitting between them. CDR1 is SGHRS and CDR2 is YFSETQ in the germline V gene. This CDR3 is built from 15 residues. The sample comes from a study of blood T cell repertoires in COVID-19. For the study at large: Specimens from acute and convalescent COVID-19 originated in the United States, Italy and Spain. Nucleic acid was either cDNA or gDNA, and it came from T cells, B-cell-depleted T cells, or PBMCs.

Study processing details: Amplification from reference gene primers served as the basis for estimated nucleated cell counts. TCRdb's copy holds only in-frame clones and misses some; the assay was immunoSEQ multiplex PCR. The V and J calls and the clone size are those of that table, but D and trimming were determined from the DNA. This table has under 150,000 clones, around four fifths appearing once. Participants were aged about 18 to 90 years, lived in over 20 US areas, and enrolled virtually. The sequenced sample consisted of PBMCs or T cells enriched from blood (not recorded which). The V gene is TRBV5-1, the J gene TRBJ1-3; D is perhaps TRBD1 (6 bases). This TCR was recovered from a man aged 35 to 55 with acute COVID-19. The CDR3, as DNA: TGCGCCAGCAGCTTGGGACAGGCCTCTGGAAACACCATATATTTT. This translates into CASSLGQASGNTIYF.